A single T cell receptor beta chain is shown here with its context. The sample originates from a study of T cell changes during pregnancy in multiple sclerosis. Sequenced by immunoSEQ multiplex PCR; TCRdb stores in-frame clones only, minus some. The table lists tens of thousands of clones, just over 90% of them singletons. The material sequenced was peripheral blood, taken in the third trimester of pregnancy. This sequence originates from a female donor with multiple sclerosis, enrolled in a pregnancy study.

The CDR3 DNA is TGTGCCAGCAGCTCCCTACCGGGAGCAGGGCCCGAGCAGTACTTC. Translation: CASSSLPGAGPEQYF. This rearrangement joins TRBV7-9 to TRBJ2-7; D is possibly TRBD2 (6 bases). There are 15 residues in the CDR3. Trimming left V 4 bases short and J 6 bases short, with 19 bases between. Germline V gives CDR1 SEHNR, CDR2 FQNEAQ (reference sequence).